The sequence of this TCR beta chain was determined in a study of monozygotic twins with inflammatory bowel disease. As to this clonotype: Antigen: not known.

TCRdb re-called the 5' RACE reads and catalogs CDR3 proteins one per entry, DNA excluded. This sample contains about 210,000 distinct CDR3 sequences. Study findings and constraints: Some repertoire variability may stem from patients' differing immunosuppressive treatments.

The TCR originated in a human donor with ulcerative colitis or Crohn's disease, or a healthy co-twin of an affected twin (not recorded which). The sequencing sample was made of blood.

CDR3 in amino acids: CASSLSSTDTQYF. The chain joins TRBV28 to TRBJ2-3. Germline V gene lookup returns CDR1 MDHEN and CDR2 SYDVKM. CDR3 length: 13 residues.